Listed below are T cell receptor beta chains from one sample, sequenced in a study of early T cells in non-severe SARS-CoV-2 infection. TCRdb re-derived calls from the 5' RACE reads in MiXCR, one entry per CDR3 protein. The table records 75,000 to 80,000 distinct CDR3 sequences, over 9% of them present only once. The sample comprised whole blood. These receptors were collected from an adult who was a healthcare worker with PCR-confirmed SARS-CoV-2 infection or an uninfected control (not recorded which). Each CDR3 is given with its conserved first and last residue. Each record gives: J gene, V gene, clone size, D gene, CDR3 DNA, CDR3 protein. D genes are given only for firm matches. Size is omitted from some rows. Given values are once, few, many or a class for expanded clones.

>TRBJ1-2|TRBV28|few|TRBD1
TGTGCCAGCAGTTTAAACAGGGGGAGTCGTGGCTACACCTTC
CASSLNRGSRGYTF
>TRBJ1-6|TRBV10-3|few|-
TGTGCCATCAGTGAGTCGATGGATTCACCCCTCCACTTT
CAISESMDSPLHF
>TRBJ2-4|TRBV7-2|-|-
TGTGCCAGCAGCTTAGAGCAGGCGAACATTCAGTACTTC
CASSLEQANIQYF
>TRBJ2-3|TRBV9|many|-
TGTGCCAGCAGCGTAGCTACGGAATGGAGTAGCACAGATACGCAGTATTTT
CASSVATEWSSTDTQYF
>TRBJ2-7|TRBV28|few|TRBD2
TGTGCCAGCAGTTCCCCGGGACTAGCGGTCTACGAGCAGTACTTC
CASSSPGLAVYEQYF
>TRBJ2-1|TRBV6-1|many|TRBD2
TGTGCCAGCAGTGAAGTTGGCGGGAGTTCATACAATGAGCAGTTCTTC
CASSEVGGSSYNEQFF
>TRBJ1-1|TRBV6-5|many|-
TGTGCCAGCAGGGCAAACTGGGGGGCGGAAGCTTTCTTT
CASRANWGAEAFF
>TRBJ2-2|TRBV5-4|many|TRBD2
TGTGCCAGCAGCTTGGACGGGAGGAGGGGCGGGGAGCTGTTTTTT
CASSLDGRRGGELFF
>TRBJ2-3|TRBV4-1|few|-
TGCGCCAGCAGCCAAGAACCGGGAGTAAGCACAGATACGCAGTATTTT
CASSQEPGVSTDTQYF
>TRBJ2-6|TRBV28|-|-
TGTGCCAGCAGAGTGGAATCTGGGGCCAACGTCCTGACTTTC
CASRVESGANVLTF
>TRBJ2-7|TRBV20-1|few|TRBD2
TGCAGTGCTAGATATAGCGGGAGGGCCGCCGAGCAGTACTTC
CSARYSGRAAEQYF
>TRBJ2-1|TRBV6-4|few|TRBD1
TGTGCCAGCAGTGAAACGTCAGGGGGAAGGAATGAGCAGTTCTTC
CASSETSGGRNEQFF
>TRBJ2-6|TRBV5-1|-|-
TGCGCCAGCAGCGCGGGGCTGGATTCTGGGGCCAACGTCCTGACTTTC
CASSAGLDSGANVLTF
>TRBJ2-1|TRBV11-2|-|-
TGTGCCAGCAGCTTTTTAACGGAGCAGTTCTTC
CASSFLTEQFF
>TRBJ1-5|TRBV24-1|-|-
TGTGCCACCAGTGAGTCCGGCAGGAATAGCAATCAGCCCCAGCATTTT
CATSESGRNSNQPQHF
>TRBJ2-1|TRBV28|few|TRBD1
TGTGCCAGCACCGACAGGGGGCTCAATGAGCAGTTCTTC
CASTDRGLNEQFF
>TRBJ2-2|TRBV12-3/TRBV12-4|many|-
TGTGCCAGCAGTCCCTCGATGACCGGGGAGCTGTTTTTT
CASSPSMTGELFF
>TRBJ2-1|TRBV2|-|-
TGTGCCACCGCATACAGGGAAGGTAACAATGAGCAGTTCTTC
CATAYREGNNEQFF
>TRBJ2-2|TRBV11-1|few|-
TGTGCCAGCAGCTTCGGCTCCACCGGGGAGCTGTTTTTT
CASSFGSTGELFF
>TRBJ2-7|TRBV5-1|few|TRBD2
TGCGCCAGCCAACTAGCGGACGAGCAGTACTTC
CASQLADEQYF
>TRBJ2-7|TRBV6-1|many|-
TGTGCCAGCAGTGAGCTCGGGGGAGCCTCCTACGAGCAGTACTTC
CASSELGGASYEQYF
>TRBJ2-1|TRBV6-2/TRBV6-3|many|TRBD2
TGTGCCAGCAGTTCGGGCGGGAGGGATTACAATGAGCAGTTCTTC
CASSSGGRDYNEQFF
>TRBJ1-5|TRBV28|many|TRBD1
TGTGCCAGCGGACAGGGCGGTCAGCCCCAGCATTTT
CASGQGGQPQHF
>TRBJ1-4|TRBV11-2|many|TRBD1
TGTGCCAGCAGCTTGGGGCAGGGGGTTGAAAAACTGTTTTTT
CASSLGQGVEKLFF
>TRBJ2-7|TRBV6-2/TRBV6-3|many|-
TGTGCCAGCAGTTCCGTGGACAGCTCCTACGAGCAGTACTTC
CASSSVDSSYEQYF
>TRBJ2-7|TRBV28|many|-
TGTGCCTCCCTACAGGGAGGGTCCTACGAGCAGTACTTC
CASLQGGSYEQYF
>TRBJ2-7|TRBV30|many|-
TGTGCCTGGAGTCCCACGAGGTCCACGAACAGGCAGCAGTACTTC
CAWSPTRSTNRQQYF
>TRBJ2-1|TRBV9|many|TRBD2
TGTGCCAGCAGCGTAGTGGCTAGCGGGAGCGAGAATGAGCAGTTCTTC
CASSVVASGSENEQFF
>TRBJ1-1|TRBV5-5|-|-
TGTGCCAGCAGCTACCTTCAAAAGGGCACTGAAGCTTTCTTT
CASSYLQKGTEAFF
>TRBJ2-3|TRBV4-2|many|-
TGTGCCAGCAGCTCCGGGACAACCACAGATACGCAGTATTTT
CASSSGTTTDTQYF
>TRBJ2-7|TRBV9|few|-
TGTGCCAGCAGCCCGAGTGGGGGTACCTACGAGCAGTACTTC
CASSPSGGTYEQYF
>TRBJ2-1|TRBV12-3/TRBV12-4|many|-
TGTGCCAGCAGTTTGTGGGACTCATCGTACAATGAGCAGTTCTTC
CASSLWDSSYNEQFF
>TRBJ2-1|TRBV3-1|many|TRBD2
TGTGCCAGCAGCCAAGTGGCGAGACTAGCGGGAACTAATGAGCAGTTCTTC
CASSQVARLAGTNEQFF
>TRBJ2-5|TRBV24-1|-|-
TGTGCCACCAGTGATCCGGGACTTACCCAAGAGACCCAGTACTTC
CATSDPGLTQETQYF
>TRBJ2-3|TRBV9|many|-
TGTGCCAGCAGCGTAGCGGGCCTGAGAGGCCCCCTTAGCACAGATACGCAGTATTTT
CASSVAGLRGPLSTDTQYF
>TRBJ2-7|TRBV12-3/TRBV12-4|many|TRBD1
TGTGCCAGCAGTTTTCAGGGGGCGGACGAGCAGTACTTC
CASSFQGADEQYF